The 29 T cell receptor beta chains below were found in one sample sequenced in a study of OX40 agonist ivuxolimab in advanced cancers. Sequencing used immunoSEQ multiplex PCR; TCRdb keeps in-frame clones, though not all of them. The data show 75,000 to 90,000 clones, with roughly nine tenths seen just once and about 1.1% held by the top ten. This specimen was CD4+ or CD8+ T cells sorted from blood, taken in a trial of the OX40 agonist ivuxolimab. The receptors stem from an adult with an advanced solid tumor such as melanoma, head and neck, liver or kidney cancer.

This chain links TRBV5-8 with TRBJ1-1, with a weak D call TRBD1 (6 bases). Trimming removed 4 bases from V and 4 bases from J, with 14 bases in between. The CDR3 runs to 14 residues. CDR1 SGHTS and CDR2 YDEGEE come from the germline V gene. CDR3 DNA: TGTGCCAGCAGCATGGAGGGGGGAATCACTGAAGCTTTCTTT. It is translated as CASSMEGGITEAFF.

This chain links TRBV11-3 with TRBJ1-3, with D unresolved. Germline V lookup: CDR1 SGHNT, CDR2 YENEEA. V lost 9 bases and J 2 bases, leaving 11 bases between the germline ends. The CDR3 totals 13 residues. DNA for the CDR3: TGTGCCAGTATGGATCTGCCTGGAAACACCATATATTTT. Its protein product is CASMDLPGNTIYF.

V and J are TRBV7-9 and TRBJ1-1; TRBD1 might be the D (5 bases). The V and J ends lost 6 bases and 3 bases respectively, with 17 bases between them. CDR1 is SEHNR, CDR2 FQNEAQ, per germline (reference sequence). The CDR3 has 15 amino acids. CDR3 region: CASSSLGGEHTEAFF. Written as DNA, the CDR3 is TGTGCCAGCAGTTCGTTGGGGGGAGAGCACACTGAAGCTTTCTTT. The entire variable domain, with the rest obtained from reference TRBV7-9 and TRBJ1-1, is as follows: DTGVSQNPRHKITKRGQNVTFRCDPISEHNRLYWYRQTLGQGPEFLTYFQNEAQLEKSRLLSDRFSAERPKGSFSTLEIQRTEQGDSAMYLCASSSLGGEHTEAFFGQGTRLTVV.

The chain uses TRBV11-2 and TRBJ2-7; either TRBD1 or TRBD2 may supply D (5 bases each). The germline V gene encodes CDR1 SGHAT and CDR2 FQNNGV. V lost 5 bases to trimming and J lost 2 bases, with 13 bases between them. This CDR3 contains 14 residues. CDR3 sequence (DNA): TGTGCCAGCAGCCCCAGGTGGGGGACCTACGAGCAGTACTTC. It yields the protein CASSPRWGTYEQYF. The full variable domain, with the rest looked up from reference TRBV11-2 and TRBJ2-7, is EAGVAQSPRYKIIEKRQSVAFWCNPISGHATLYWYQQILGQGPKLLIQFQNNGVVDDSQLPKDRFSAERLKGVDSTLKIQPAKLEDSAVYLCASSPRWGTYEQYFGPGTRLTVT.

The V call is TRBV6-1, the J call TRBJ2-7, with 13 bases lining up with TRBD2. From germline, CDR1 is MNHNS and CDR2 SASEGT. Trimming took 3 bases from V and 2 from J; bases not matched to a gene: 1. CDR3 length equals 15 residues. The CDR3 here is CASSEGLAGTYEQYF. The DNA of the CDR3 is TGTGCCAGCAGTGAGGGACTAGCGGGGACCTACGAGCAGTACTTC.

CDR3: CASSLVWLAKNIQYF. CDR3 coding DNA: TGTGCCAGCAGCTTGGTTTGGTTAGCCAAAAACATTCAGTACTTC. The chain recombines TRBV7-2 with TRBJ2-4; D not certain. Germline V gene lookup returns CDR1 SGHTA and CDR2 FQGNSA. CDR3 length: 15 residues. The V and J ends lost 3 bases and 0 bases respectively, with 9 bases between them.

The chain carries TRBV5-1 and TRBJ2-7; 11 bases are shared with TRBD2. Germline V gene lookup returns CDR1 SGHRS and CDR2 YFSETQ. CDR3 length: 15 residues. Unmatched junction bases numbered 6, after V lost 4 bases and J lost 3 bases. CDR3: CASSPGTSGNYEQYF. DNA of the CDR3: TGCGCCAGCAGCCCGGGGACTAGCGGAAACTACGAGCAGTACTTC.

The CDR3 is CASSPRTIYRVNTEAFF. CDR3 coding DNA: TGTGCCAGCTCACCCCGAACAATTTACAGGGTGAACACTGAAGCTTTCTTT. The J gene is TRBJ1-1, the V gene TRBV18; tentative D call: TRBD1 (6 bases). This CDR3 is built from 17 residues. Trimming cost V 3 bases and J 0 bases, with 17 bases left between them. In germline, CDR1 is KGHSH, CDR2 LQKENI.

The chain recombines TRBV28 with TRBJ2-2; TRBD1 matches at 11 bases. The CDR3 sequence is 15 residues long. Trimming at V came to 6 bases and at J to 5 bases, leaving 5 bases not matched to a gene. Germline CDR1 MDHEN, CDR2 SYDVKM. The CDR3 nucleotides read TGTGCCAGCAGCGGACAGGGGGCGCGTACCGGGGAGCTGTTTTTT. Protein product: CASSGQGARTGELFF.

The chain couples TRBV18 to TRBJ1-2, with TRBD1 matching over 12 bases. CDR1 is KGHSH, CDR2 LQKENI, per germline. The CDR3 is 14 residues long. V was pared by 6 bases and J by 6 bases, with 5 bases of the junction left unmatched. The CDR3 is CASSAGQGADGYTF. The CDR3 region has the DNA TGTGCCAGCTCCGCGGGACAGGGGGCGGATGGCTACACCTTC.

V is TRBV2 and J is TRBJ2-5; D may be TRBD2 (5 bases). Trimming stripped 3 bases from V and 0 bases from J, with 11 bases between. Germline assignment: CDR1 SNHLY and CDR2 FYNNEI. This CDR3 region has 15 residues. The CDR3 nucleotides read TGTGCCAGCAGTGAGGGTGTAGCGCACCAAGAGACCCAGTACTTC. It codes for CASSEGVAHQETQYF.

CDR3 sequence reads: CASSLIRGSQETQYF. CDR3 bases: TGTGCCAGCAGCTTAATCCGAGGCAGCCAAGAGACCCAGTACTTC. The chain joins TRBV7-2 to TRBJ2-5; no firm D call. The germline CDR1 and CDR2 sequences are SGHTA and FQGNSA. This CDR3 contains 15 residues. The V gene lost 2 bases and the J gene lost 1 base, with 11 bases spanning the gap.

The chain combines TRBV28 with TRBJ2-7; 9 nucleotides line up with TRBD1. The CDR3 covers 12 residues. CDR1 is MDHEN and CDR2 is SYDVKM in the germline V gene. Trimming removed 8 bases from V and 4 bases from J; junction bases left unmatched: 3. The CDR3 bases are TGTGCCAGCCGGGACAGGGCATACGAGCAGTACTTC. It is translated as CASRDRAYEQYF.

The chain combines TRBV19 with TRBJ2-1; tentatively, D is TRBD1 (5 bases). Germline V CDR1 and CDR2: LNHDA, SQIVND (reference sequence). There are 11 residues in the CDR3. The V gene lost 7 bases and the J gene lost 7 bases, with 8 bases spanning the gap. The CDR3 DNA is TGTGCCAGTACAGGGTATAATGAGCAGTTCTTC. Translating gives CASTGYNEQFF.

The CDR3 region has the DNA TGCGCCAGCAGCTACGGACCTCAAGAGACCCAGTACTTC. Amino acid sequence: CASSYGPQETQYF. V gene TRBV4-1 combines with J gene TRBJ2-5, with no clear D. CDR1 and CDR2 from the germline V gene are MGHRA and YSYEKL. This CDR3 region has 13 residues. Trimming took 5 bases from V and 2 from J, leaving 9 bases between them.

This sequence joins TRBV6-5 and TRBJ2-2; 8 bases match TRBD2. V trimming: 4 bases; J trimming: 5 bases; junction bases outside the gene matches: 9. Germline loops: CDR1 MNHEY, CDR2 SVGAGI. CDR3 size: 16 residues. CDR3 nucleotide sequence: TGTGCCAGCAGTTTCCTCGGGAGGGCGGGGACCGGGGAGCTGTTTTTT. Translation: CASSFLGRAGTGELFF.

This clone turned up a few times. The rearrangement joins TRBV4-1 to TRBJ2-2; D is uncertain. The CDR3 is 13 amino acids. V was shortened by 1 base and J by 6 bases, with 6 bases between the two germline ends. CDR1 and CDR2 from the germline V gene are MGHRA and YSYEKL. The CDR3 DNA reads as TGCGCCAGCAGCCAAGTTGTGGCCGGGGAGCTGTTTTTT. This encodes CASSQVVAGELFF.

The V call is TRBV18, the J call TRBJ2-1; 9 positions agree with TRBD2. The CDR3 extends over 14 amino acids. The germline V gene encodes CDR1 KGHSH and CDR2 LQKENI. Unmatched junction bases numbered 6, after V lost 6 bases and J lost 6 bases. The CDR3 DNA reads TGTGCCAGCTCTCCGGGACTAGCCGGCAATGAGCAGTTCTTC. Translating gives CASSPGLAGNEQFF.

The V and J genes are TRBV11-3 and TRBJ2-5; maybe TRBD1 (5 bases). The DNA end is a closer match to TRBJ2-7, so the J assignment may be wrong. CDR3 length: 13 amino acids. CDR1 and CDR2 from the germline V gene are SGHNT and YENEEA. CDR3 sequence: CASSLGQSYEQYF. The CDR3 nucleotides read TGTGCCAGCAGCTTAGGACAGTCCTACGAGCAGTACTTC.

V and J are TRBV28 and TRBJ1-2; D remains ambiguous. In germline, CDR1 is MDHEN, CDR2 SYDVKM. Trimming removed 4 bases at V and 13 bases at J, with 16 bases between. This CDR3 has 12 amino acids. For the CDR3, the DNA is TGTGCCAGCAGTTCCCTCCTTCTGGCTAGCACCTTC. Its protein is CASSSLLLASTF.

This chain links TRBV6-6 with TRBJ2-7, with TRBD1 matching over 10 bases. The CDR3 runs 16 residues. Looked up from germline, CDR1 is MNHNY and CDR2 is SVGAGI (reference sequence). Trimming at V came to 0 bases and at J to 2 bases, leaving 4 bases not matched to a gene. The CDR3 loop reads CASSYSTGGDPYEQYF. The DNA for the CDR3 is TGTGCCAGCAGTTACTCGACAGGGGGCGATCCCTACGAGCAGTACTTC.

This chain connects TRBV5-1 to TRBJ1-2, with 10 nucleotides matching TRBD1. CDR3 length: 14 residues. CDR1 is SGHRS and CDR2 is YFSETQ in the germline V gene. J lost 2 bases, V lost 5 bases, and 3 bases had no gene match. In DNA, the CDR3 is TGCGCCAGCAGGATGGGACAGGGGAACTATGGCTACACCTTC. This encodes CASRMGQGNYGYTF.

This sequence joins TRBV27 and TRBJ2-7; D unresolved. V was clipped by 1 base and J by 0 bases, with 10 bases between them. The CDR3 length is 15 residues. The germline V gene has CDR1 MNHEY and CDR2 SMNVEV (reference sequence). The chain's CDR3 is CASSLYPSGSYEQYF. For the CDR3, the DNA is TGTGCCAGCAGTTTATACCCGTCTGGCTCCTACGAGCAGTACTTC.

The J gene is TRBJ2-2, the V gene TRBV5-8; perhaps TRBD2 as D (6 bases). CDR3 length: 16 residues. V was clipped by 1 base and J by 1 base, with 11 bases between them. Germline-derived CDR1 and CDR2 are SGHTS and YDEGEE. The CDR3, as DNA: TGTGCCAGCAGCTTGTATCTAGCGTTGAACACCGGGGAGCTGTTTTTT. Its protein product is CASSLYLALNTGELFF.

This clone was counted a single time. The chain carries TRBV5-4 and TRBJ2-3; perhaps D is TRBD1 or TRBD2 (6 bases each). Trimming pared 4 bases from V and 0 bases from J, leaving 15 bases between. Germline lookup yields CDR1 SGHNT and CDR2 YYREEE (reference sequence). This CDR3 is built from 16 residues. The CDR3: CASSRGGSTSTDTQYF. CDR3 sequence (DNA): TGTGCCAGCAGCCGAGGGGGGTCGACTAGCACAGATACGCAGTATTTT. Full variable domain (missing parts from reference TRBV5-4 and TRBJ2-3): ETGVTQSPTHLIKTRGQQVTLRCSSQSGHNTVSWYQQALGQGPQFIFQYYREEENGRGNFPPRFSGLQFPNYSSELNVNALELDDSALYLCASSRGGSTSTDTQYFGPGTRLTVL.

The J gene is TRBJ2-2, the V gene TRBV11-2; perhaps TRBD2 as D (5 bases). Germline assignment: CDR1 SGHAT and CDR2 FQNNGV. CDR3 length: 14 amino acids. Trimming cost V 3 bases and J 1 base, with 6 bases left between them. This CDR3 is CASSLAGNTGELFF. In DNA form, the CDR3 reads TGTGCCAGCAGCTTGGCGGGGAACACCGGGGAGCTGTTTTTT.

As to this clone: Other DNA sequences in this specimen translate into the identical CDR3. V gene TRBV6-5 combines with J gene TRBJ2-5; unclear D gene. Between the trimmed V and J ends, which lost 6 bases and 5 bases, there was a span of 7 bases. Per the germline V gene, CDR1 is MNHEY and CDR2 is SVGAGI. CDR3 length: 11 residues. The CDR3 loop reads CASSHGETQYF. CDR3 coding DNA: TGTGCCAGCAGCCATGGGGAGACCCAGTACTTC.

The J gene is TRBJ2-2, the V gene TRBV5-1; D gene uncertain. The V and J ends lost 4 bases and 0 bases respectively, with 4 bases between them. CDR1 and CDR2 (germline): SGHRS, YFSETQ. CDR3 size: 13 residues. As DNA, the CDR3 is TGCGCCAGCAGCCCAGCGAACACCGGGGAGCTGTTTTTT. It specifies CASSPANTGELFF.

This sequence joins TRBV7-2 and TRBJ2-5; TRBD2 is a possible D gene (6 bases). The ends were cut back, 5 bases at V and 2 bases at J, with 12 bases in the middle. In germline, CDR1 is SGHTA, CDR2 FQGNSA. The CDR3 spans 14 residues. Here the CDR3 reads CASSRIAVQETQYF. The CDR3 nucleotides are TGTGCCAGCAGCCGAATAGCGGTACAAGAGACCCAGTACTTC.